These 8 T cell receptor beta chains originate from one sample sequenced in a study of T cell clones after liver transplantation (dated by TCRdb to between 2019 and 2020). The library was prepared using the immunoSEQ multiplex PCR assay. Sourced from immuneACCESS, this table was stored by TCRdb with only in-frame sequences that have V and J called. A share of the clones is absent; for the studies checked, an unresolved V gene accounts for under half, and the remainder has no known explanation. The table for this sample lists about 70,000 clones; about four fifths of them were counted only once. Clones ranked in the top ten supply 0.79% of the sample. Sequenced here: CD4+ T cells from blood, sampled 12 months after liver transplant. Source of these receptors: a human patient who received a liver transplant. After a transplant, some T cells may have been passed on by the graft donor.

This clone appeared a few times. The chain carries TRBV5-4 and TRBJ1-1; D gene ambiguous. Germline V gives CDR1 SGHNT, CDR2 YYREEE (reference sequence). V lost 1 base and J lost 1, with 8 bases in between. This CDR3 is 14 amino acids long. The CDR3 here is CASSLRYRNTEAFF. The CDR3 region has the DNA TGTGCCAGCAGCTTGAGGTACAGGAACACTGAAGCTTTCTTT.

The CDR3 is CASSTRGISTDTQYF. CDR3 nucleotide sequence: TGTGCCAGCAGCACCAGGGGGATCAGCACAGATACGCAGTATTTT. This chain uses TRBV2 with TRBJ2-3, with 7 positions matching TRBD1. This CDR3 is 15 amino acids long. The V segment lost 6 bases and the J segment 0 bases; nucleotides outside the gene matches: 6. CDR1 is SNHLY and CDR2 is FYNNEI in the germline V gene.

This sequence joins TRBV20-1 and TRBJ1-1; D gene ambiguous. The V end was cut by 8 bases, the J end by 3 bases, with 10 bases between. The CDR3 sequence is 11 residues long. CDR1 is DFQATT and CDR2 is SNEGSKA in the germline V gene (reference sequence). CDR3 in amino acids: CSSRQDTEAFF. The CDR3 DNA sequence: TGCAGTTCCCGTCAGGACACTGAAGCTTTCTTT.

CDR3 DNA: TGTGCCAGCAGTGGGGCCACCTTTTCCACCGGGGAGCTGTTTTTT. This translates into CASSGATFSTGELFF. The chain has TRBV6-1 and TRBJ2-2; D not resolved. With 4 bases removed from V and 4 bases from J, the gap between germline ends came to 13 bases. This CDR3 contains 15 residues. Germline CDR1 and CDR2: MNHNS and SASEGT.

The chain links TRBV18 to TRBJ1-1; TRBD1 matches at 7 bases. Germline V gene data show CDR1 as KGHSH and CDR2 as LQKENI. The V segment lost 3 bases and the J segment 4 bases; nucleotides outside the gene matches: 5. This CDR3 spans 14 amino acids. As DNA, the CDR3 is TGTGCCAGCTCACCGACAGGGAGAGGCACTGAAGCTTTCTTT. As protein: CASSPTGRGTEAFF.

The rearrangement uses TRBV28 and TRBJ1-5; TRBD1 agrees at 7 bases. The CDR3 extends over 14 amino acids. The J segment lost 3 bases and the V segment lost 4 bases, leaving 3 bases of the junction unmatched. Germline loops: CDR1 MDHEN, CDR2 SYDVKM. CDR3 in DNA: TGTGCCAGCAGTTCGACAGGGTACAATCAGCCCCAGCATTTT. As protein: CASSSTGYNQPQHF.

The rearrangement joins TRBV6-6 to TRBJ1-3; 8 bases agree with TRBD1. CDR3 length: 15 residues. V was clipped by 2 bases and J by 2 bases; unmatched bases: 2. Germline values: CDR1 MNHNY, CDR2 SVGAGI (reference sequence). CDR3 bases: TGTGCCAGCAGTTACGCGGACAGGGCTGGAAACACCATATATTTT. This codes for CASSYADRAGNTIYF.

Here the CDR3 reads CASSQVGWDTEAFF. For the CDR3, the DNA is TGTGCCAGCAGCCAAGTCGGATGGGACACTGAAGCTTTCTTT. J is TRBJ1-1 and V is TRBV14, with D unclear. The CDR3 totals 14 residues. The germline V gene encodes CDR1 SGHDN and CDR2 FVKESK. The V end was cut by 1 base, the J end by 3 bases, with 9 bases between.